Here is one T cell receptor beta chain with its context. Its target is unknown. The data belong to a study of cytomegalovirus exposure and HLA in healthy donors. Study results and limitations: Some V segments, including TRBV6-2 and TRBV6-3, were excluded as indistinguishable. Within the data, a cluster of highly shared sequence variants was likely a sequencing artifact. When analyzed later, the rates of TCR association showed variation by HLA locus, with DRB1 the most and HLA-C the fewest.

PCR amplification relied on 60 Vbeta primers (plus 13 Jbeta primers). The repertoire was sequenced with immunoSEQ multiplex PCR; TCRdb's copy has only in-frame clones and lacks some. The data contain approximately 97,000 clones, under 90% of them seen just once; the ten biggest clones take up 4.2%. Despite likely unrecorded immune exposures, the donors were nominally healthy at the time of sampling. This CDR3 region has 16 residues. The V gene lost 0 bases and the J gene lost 7 bases, with 18 bases spanning the gap. The V gene's germline CDR1 is GTSNPN and CDR2 SVGIG (reference sequence). The rearrangement joins TRBV30 to TRBJ1-4; D unresolved. The receptor's source is a woman aged 65 to 85 in good health and CMV-seropositive. What was sequenced was PBMCs. CDR3 nucleotide sequence: TGTGCCTGGAGTGTAGGGTTTACGGGAGTGGGTGAAAAACTGTTTTTT. Translation: CAWSVGFTGVGEKLFF.